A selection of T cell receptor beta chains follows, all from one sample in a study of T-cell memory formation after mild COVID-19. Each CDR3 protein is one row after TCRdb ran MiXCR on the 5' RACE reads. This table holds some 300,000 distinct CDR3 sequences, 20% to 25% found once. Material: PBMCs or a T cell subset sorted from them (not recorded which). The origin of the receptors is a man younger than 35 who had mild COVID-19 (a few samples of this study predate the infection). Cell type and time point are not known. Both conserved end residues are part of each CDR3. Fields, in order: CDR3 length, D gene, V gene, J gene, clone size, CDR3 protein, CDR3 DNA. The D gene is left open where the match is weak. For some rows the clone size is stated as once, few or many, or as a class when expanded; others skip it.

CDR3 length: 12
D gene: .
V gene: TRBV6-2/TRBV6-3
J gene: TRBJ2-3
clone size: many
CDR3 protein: CASSFAADTQYF
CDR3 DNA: TGTGCCAGCAGTTTCGCTGCAGATACGCAGTATTTT

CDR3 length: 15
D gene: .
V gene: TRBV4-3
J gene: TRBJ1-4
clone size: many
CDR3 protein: CASSQEGSTNEKLFF
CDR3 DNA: TGCGCCAGCAGCCAAGAGGGGTCTACTAATGAAAAACTGTTTTTT

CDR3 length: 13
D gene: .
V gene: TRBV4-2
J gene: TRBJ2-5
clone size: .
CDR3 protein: CASSQVSEETQYF
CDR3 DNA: TGTGCCAGCAGCCAAGTTAGCGAAGAGACCCAGTACTTC

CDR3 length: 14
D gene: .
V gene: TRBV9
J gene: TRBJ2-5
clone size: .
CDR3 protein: CASSVGVESETQYF
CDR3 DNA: TGTGCCAGCAGCGTAGGTGTGGAAAGCGAGACCCAGTACTTC

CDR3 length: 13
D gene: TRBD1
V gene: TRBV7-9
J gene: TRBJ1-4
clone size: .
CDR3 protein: CASSLPTGRKLFF
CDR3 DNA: TGTGCCAGCAGCTTACCGACAGGGAGGAAACTGTTTTTT

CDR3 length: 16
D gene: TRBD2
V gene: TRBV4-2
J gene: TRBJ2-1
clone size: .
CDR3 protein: CASSQGGTSGYNEQFF
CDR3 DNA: TGTGCCAGCAGCCAAGGGGGGACTAGCGGCTACAATGAGCAGTTCTTC

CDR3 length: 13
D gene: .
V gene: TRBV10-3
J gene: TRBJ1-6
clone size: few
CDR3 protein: CAIRKGVNSPLHF
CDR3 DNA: TGTGCCATCAGGAAAGGGGTAAATTCACCCCTCCACTTT

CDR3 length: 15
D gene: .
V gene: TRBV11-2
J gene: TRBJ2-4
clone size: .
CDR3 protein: CASSLDRRRINIQYF
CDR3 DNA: TGTGCCAGCAGCTTAGATCGGCGGCGGATAAACATTCAGTACTTC

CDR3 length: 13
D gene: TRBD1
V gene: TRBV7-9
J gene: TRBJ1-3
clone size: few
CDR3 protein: CASSGTGGNTIYF
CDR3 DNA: TGTGCCAGCAGCGGGACAGGGGGAAACACCATATATTTT

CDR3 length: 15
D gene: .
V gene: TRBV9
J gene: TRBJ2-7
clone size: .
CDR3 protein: CASSVAWPGSYEQYF
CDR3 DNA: TGTGCCAGCAGCGTAGCCTGGCCGGGGTCCTACGAGCAGTACTTC

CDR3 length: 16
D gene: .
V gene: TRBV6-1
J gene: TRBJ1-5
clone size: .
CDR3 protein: CASTAVGGLTDQPQHF
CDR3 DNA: TGTGCCAGCACCGCCGTGGGGGGACTAACAGATCAGCCCCAGCATTTT

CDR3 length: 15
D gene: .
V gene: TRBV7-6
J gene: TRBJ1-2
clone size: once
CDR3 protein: CASSSQGSGAYGYTF
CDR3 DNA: TGTGCCAGCAGCTCACAGGGAAGTGGGGCCTATGGCTACACCTTC

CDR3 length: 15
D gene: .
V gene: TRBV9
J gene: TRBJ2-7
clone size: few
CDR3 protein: CASSVGREWEYEQYF
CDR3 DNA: TGTGCCAGCAGCGTAGGAAGGGAGTGGGAATACGAGCAGTACTTC

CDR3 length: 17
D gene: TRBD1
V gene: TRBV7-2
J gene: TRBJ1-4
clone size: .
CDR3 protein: CASSRRTGGEPNEKLFF
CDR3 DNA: TGTGCCAGCAGCCGAAGGACAGGGGGCGAGCCTAATGAAAAACTGTTTTTT

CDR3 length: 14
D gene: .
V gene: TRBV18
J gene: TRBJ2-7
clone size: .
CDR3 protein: CASSPGGQSYEQYF
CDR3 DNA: TGTGCCAGCTCACCGGGAGGACAGTCGTACGAGCAGTACTTC

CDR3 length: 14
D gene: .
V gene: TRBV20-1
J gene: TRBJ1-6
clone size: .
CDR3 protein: CSATQSGINSPLHF
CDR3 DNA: TGCAGTGCTACCCAATCGGGTATTAATTCACCCCTCCACTTT

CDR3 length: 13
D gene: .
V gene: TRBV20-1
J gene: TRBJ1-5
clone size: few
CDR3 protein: CSASRQNNQPQHF
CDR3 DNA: TGCAGTGCTAGTCGACAGAACAATCAGCCCCAGCATTTT